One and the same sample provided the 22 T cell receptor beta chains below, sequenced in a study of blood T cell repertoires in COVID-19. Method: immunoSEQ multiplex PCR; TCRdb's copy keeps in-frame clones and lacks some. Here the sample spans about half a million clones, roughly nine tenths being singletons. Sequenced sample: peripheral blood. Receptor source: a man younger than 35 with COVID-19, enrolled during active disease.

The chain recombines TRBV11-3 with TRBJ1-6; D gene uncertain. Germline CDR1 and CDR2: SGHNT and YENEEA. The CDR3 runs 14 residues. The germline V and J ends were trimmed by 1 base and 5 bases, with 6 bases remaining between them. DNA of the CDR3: TGTGCCAGCAGCTTAGGGCTCCATAATTCACCCCTCCACTTT. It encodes CASSLGLHNSPLHF. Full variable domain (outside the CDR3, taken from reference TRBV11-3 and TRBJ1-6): EAGVVQSPRYKIIEKKQPVAFWCNPISGHNTLYWYLQNLGQGPELLIRYENEEAVDDSQLPKDRFSAERLKGVDSTLKIQPAELGDSAVYLCASSLGLHNSPLHFGNGTRLTVT.

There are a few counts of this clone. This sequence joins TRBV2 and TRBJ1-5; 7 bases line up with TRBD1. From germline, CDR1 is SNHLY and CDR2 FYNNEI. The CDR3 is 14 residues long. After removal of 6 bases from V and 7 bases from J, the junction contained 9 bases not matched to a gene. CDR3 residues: CASSPRQGSQPQHF. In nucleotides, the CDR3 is TGTGCCAGCAGCCCGAGACAGGGTAGCCAGCCCCAGCATTTT.

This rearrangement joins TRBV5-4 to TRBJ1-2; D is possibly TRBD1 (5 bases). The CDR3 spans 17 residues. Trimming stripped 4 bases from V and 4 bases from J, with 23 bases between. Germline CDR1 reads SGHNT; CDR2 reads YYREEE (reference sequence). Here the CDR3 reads CASSLGAVKTLSYGYTF. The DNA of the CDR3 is TGTGCCAGCAGCCTAGGGGCCGTAAAGACCCTCAGCTATGGCTACACCTTC.

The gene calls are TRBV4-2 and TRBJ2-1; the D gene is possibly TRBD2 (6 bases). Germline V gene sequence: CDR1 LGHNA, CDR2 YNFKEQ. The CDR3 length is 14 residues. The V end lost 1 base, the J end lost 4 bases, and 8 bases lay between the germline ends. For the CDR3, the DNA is TGTGCCAGCAGCCAAGGGGGACTTTACAATGAGCAGTTCTTC. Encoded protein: CASSQGGLYNEQFF.

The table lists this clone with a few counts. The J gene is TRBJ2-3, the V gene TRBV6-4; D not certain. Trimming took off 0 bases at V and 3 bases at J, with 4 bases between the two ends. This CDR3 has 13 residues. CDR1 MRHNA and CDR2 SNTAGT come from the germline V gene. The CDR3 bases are TGTGCCAGCAGTGACTCAGCAACAGATACGCAGTATTTT. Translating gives CASSDSATDTQYF.

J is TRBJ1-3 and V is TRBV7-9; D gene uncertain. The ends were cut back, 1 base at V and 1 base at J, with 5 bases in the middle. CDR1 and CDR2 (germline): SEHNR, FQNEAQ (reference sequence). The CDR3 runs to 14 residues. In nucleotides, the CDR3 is TGTGCCAGCAGCTTAGACAGATCTGGAAACACCATATATTTT. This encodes CASSLDRSGNTIYF.

This CDR3 reads CATGRGTSGGAVGYQETQYF. Written as DNA, the CDR3 is TGCGCCACCGGGAGAGGGACTAGCGGGGGGGCGGTAGGGTACCAAGAGACCCAGTACTTC. The rearrangement uses TRBV5-1 and TRBJ2-5, with 16 bases identical to TRBD2. From germline, CDR1 is SGHRS and CDR2 YFSETQ. V dropped 9 bases and J dropped 0; count of bases not matched to a gene: 17. This CDR3 region has 20 residues.

CDR3 bases: TGCAGTGCTAGTCTAGCGGGAGATTTTCGAAAATCCTACAATGAGCAGTTCTTC. Its protein product is CSASLAGDFRKSYNEQFF. The chain combines TRBV20-1 with TRBJ2-1; 10 bases are a match to TRBD2. CDR1 is DFQATT, CDR2 SNEGSKA, per germline (reference sequence). The ends lost 3 bases at V and 1 base at J; junction bases unmatched: 12. This CDR3 has 18 amino acids.

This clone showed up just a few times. For the CDR3, the DNA is TGTGCCACCAGCATAGCAGGGGAGGGGGAGCTGTTTTTT. Its translation is CATSIAGEGELFF. The chain combines TRBV15 with TRBJ2-2; tentative D call: TRBD1 (6 bases). V was trimmed by 4 bases and J by 8 bases, leaving 11 bases between them. Germline CDR1 is LNHNV and CDR2 is YYDKDF (reference sequence). This CDR3 spans 13 amino acids.

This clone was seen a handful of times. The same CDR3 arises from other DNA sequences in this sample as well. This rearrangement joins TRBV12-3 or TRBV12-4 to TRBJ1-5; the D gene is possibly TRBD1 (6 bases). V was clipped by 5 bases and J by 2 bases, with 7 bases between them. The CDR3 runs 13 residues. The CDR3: CASSPGGNQPQHF. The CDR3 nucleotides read TGTGCCAGCAGTCCAGGGGGCAATCAGCCCCAGCATTTT.

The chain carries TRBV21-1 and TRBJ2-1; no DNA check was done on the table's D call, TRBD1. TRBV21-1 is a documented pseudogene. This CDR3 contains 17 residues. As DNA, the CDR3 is TGTGCCAGCAGCAAAGCGCGGGACAGGGGCTCCTACAATGAGCAGTTCTTC. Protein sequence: CASSKARDRGSYNEQFF.

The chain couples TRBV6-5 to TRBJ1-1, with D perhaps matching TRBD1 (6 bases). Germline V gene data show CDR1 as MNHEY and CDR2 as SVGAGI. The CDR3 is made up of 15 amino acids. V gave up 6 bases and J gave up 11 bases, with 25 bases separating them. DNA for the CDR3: TGTGCCAGCAGCCGCGTCGGGGGGCGTGGAGTCGCGGCTTTCTTT. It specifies CASSRVGGRGVAAFF.

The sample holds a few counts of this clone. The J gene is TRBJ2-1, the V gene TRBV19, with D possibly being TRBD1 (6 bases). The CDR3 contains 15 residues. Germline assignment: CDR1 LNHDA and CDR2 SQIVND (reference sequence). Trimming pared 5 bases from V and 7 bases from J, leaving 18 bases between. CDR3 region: CASSPGTRGVNEQFF. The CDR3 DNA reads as TGTGCCAGTAGTCCAGGGACACGAGGAGTGAATGAGCAGTTCTTC.

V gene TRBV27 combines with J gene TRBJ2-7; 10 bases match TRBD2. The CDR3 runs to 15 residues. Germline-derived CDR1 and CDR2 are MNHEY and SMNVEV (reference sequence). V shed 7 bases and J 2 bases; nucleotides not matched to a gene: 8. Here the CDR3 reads CASKIQREGTYEQYF. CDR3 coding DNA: TGTGCCAGCAAAATTCAGCGGGAGGGAACCTACGAGCAGTACTTC.

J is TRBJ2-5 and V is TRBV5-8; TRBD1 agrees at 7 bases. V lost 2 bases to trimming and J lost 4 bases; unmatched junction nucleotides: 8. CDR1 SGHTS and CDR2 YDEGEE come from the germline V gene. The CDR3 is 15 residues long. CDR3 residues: CASSFGQAVGETQYF. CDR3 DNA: TGTGCCAGCAGCTTTGGACAGGCGGTTGGAGAGACCCAGTACTTC.

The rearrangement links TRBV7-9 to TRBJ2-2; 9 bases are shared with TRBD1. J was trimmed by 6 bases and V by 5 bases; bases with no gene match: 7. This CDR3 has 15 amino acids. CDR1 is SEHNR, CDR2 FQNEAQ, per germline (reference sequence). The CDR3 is CASSPRTGDPGELFF. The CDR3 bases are TGTGCCAGCAGCCCGAGGACAGGGGACCCCGGGGAGCTGTTTTTT.

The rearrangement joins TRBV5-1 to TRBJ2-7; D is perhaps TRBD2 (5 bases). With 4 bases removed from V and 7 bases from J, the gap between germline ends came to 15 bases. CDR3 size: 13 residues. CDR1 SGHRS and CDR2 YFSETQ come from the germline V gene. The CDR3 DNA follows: TGCGCCAGCAGCCTCCCCTCGTGGAGGGAGCAGTACTTC. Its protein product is CASSLPSWREQYF.

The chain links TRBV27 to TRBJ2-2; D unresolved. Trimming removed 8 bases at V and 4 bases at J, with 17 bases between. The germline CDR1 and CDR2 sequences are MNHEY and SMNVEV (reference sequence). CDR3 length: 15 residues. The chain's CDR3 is CASSLALHRTGELFF. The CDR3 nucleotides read TGTGCCAGCTCGCTGGCCCTCCATCGCACCGGGGAGCTGTTTTTT.

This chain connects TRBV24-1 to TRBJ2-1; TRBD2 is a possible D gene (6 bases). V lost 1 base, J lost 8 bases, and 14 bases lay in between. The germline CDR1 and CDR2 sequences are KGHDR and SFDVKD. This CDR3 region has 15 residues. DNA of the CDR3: TGTGCCACCAGTGATTTTGGGGGGACCTTCCATGAGCAGTTCTTC. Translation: CATSDFGGTFHEQFF.

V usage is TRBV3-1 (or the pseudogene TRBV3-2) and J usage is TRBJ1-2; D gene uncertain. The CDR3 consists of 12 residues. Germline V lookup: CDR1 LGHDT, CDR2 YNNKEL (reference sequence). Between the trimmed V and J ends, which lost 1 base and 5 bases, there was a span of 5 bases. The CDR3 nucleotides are TGTGCCAGCAGCCAAGGAGGGTATGGCTACACCTTC. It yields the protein CASSQGGYGYTF.

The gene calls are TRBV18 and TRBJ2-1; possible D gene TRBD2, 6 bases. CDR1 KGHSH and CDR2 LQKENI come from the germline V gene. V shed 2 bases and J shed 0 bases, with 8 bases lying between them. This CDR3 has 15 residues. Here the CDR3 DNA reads TGTGCCAGCTCACCAGGGGGGTTCTCCTACAATGAGCAGTTCTTC. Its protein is CASSPGGFSYNEQFF.

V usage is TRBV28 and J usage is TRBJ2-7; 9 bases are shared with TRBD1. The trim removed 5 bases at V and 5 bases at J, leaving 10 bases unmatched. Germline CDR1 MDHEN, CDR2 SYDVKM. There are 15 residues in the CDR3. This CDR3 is CASSPPGTGRNEQYF. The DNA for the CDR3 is TGTGCCAGCAGTCCCCCTGGGACAGGGCGGAACGAGCAGTACTTC.